This T cell receptor beta chain stems from a study of cytomegalovirus exposure and HLA in healthy donors. Study observations and caveats: A missense variant in DCLRE1C was later tied to TCR beta V- and J-gene trimming. A later analysis found most CMV-associated TCR beta chains apparently HLA-restricted. More clonal expansion characterized HLA-associated TCR beta chains than equally common others in a later analysis.

PCR amplification relied on 60 Vbeta primers (plus 13 Jbeta primers). In the authors' methods: Later reanalysis found roughly 80 million unique TCR beta chains, some 10 million of them shared. TCRdb's table, derived via immunoSEQ multiplex PCR, lists solely in-frame clones and lacks some. Clone size and the V and J calls come from that table; the DNA yielded D and trimming. The data show around 130,000 clones, with around 59% seen just once and around 1.9% held by the top ten. Comment on this clone: As yet, its antigen is unknown. At one end, the junction sequence differs from germline, possibly due to a read error.

Germline-derived CDR1 and CDR2 are SGHTA and FQGTGA. The CDR3 has 17 amino acids. The receptor was isolated from a male donor in good health and CMV-seronegative. The gene calls are TRBV7-3 and TRBJ2-5; 8 bases line up with TRBD1. Sequencing input: PBMCs. CDR3 DNA sequence: TGTGCCAGCAGTTTAATCGGGACAGGTTCCTCCGCCGAGACCCAGTACTTC. Translated, it gives CASSLIGTGSSAETQYF.